This passage covers 14 T cell receptor beta chains from one sample sequenced in a study of CD8 T cells in Susac syndrome. RNA amounts of about 0.5 to 1 ug underwent reverse transcription with random hexamers. TCRdb reprocessed the immunoSEQ multiplex PCR reads via MiXCR and lists one record per CDR3 protein. The table includes 100,000 or so distinct CDR3 sequences, around 90% detected once. Material: CD4+ T cells from PBMCs. Source of these receptors: a human donor in good health.

This sequence joins TRBV5-4 and TRBJ1-2, with TRBD1 matching 8 bases. The CDR3 has 14 amino acids. CDR1 SGHNT and CDR2 YYREEE come from the germline V gene (reference sequence). V was pared by 1 base and J by 6 bases, with 5 bases of the junction left unmatched. The CDR3 spells CASSLPGTGHGYTF. The CDR3, as DNA: TGTGCCAGCAGCTTGCCAGGGACAGGCCATGGCTACACCTTC.

The chain combines TRBV19 with TRBJ1-2; TRBD1 agrees at 7 bases. V was clipped by 5 bases and J by 3 bases; unmatched bases: 6. The CDR3 length is 14 residues. Germline loops: CDR1 LNHDA, CDR2 SQIVND (reference sequence). The DNA of the CDR3 is TGTGCCAGTAGTTCGACAGGGTCGGACTATGGCTACACCTTC. Its protein product is CASSSTGSDYGYTF.

V is TRBV29-1 and J is TRBJ2-7; TRBD1 aligns across 11 bases. The CDR3 spans 18 residues. Germline-derived CDR1 and CDR2 are SQVTM and ANQGSEA. The V gene end was trimmed by 1 base and the J gene end by 4 bases; junction bases not matched to a gene: 15. As DNA, the CDR3 is TGCAGCGTTGAAGGCATCGGACAGGGGGCAGGACAATCGTACGAGCAGTACTTC. It encodes CSVEGIGQGAGQSYEQYF.

The chain couples TRBV7-9 to TRBJ2-1, with 7 bases aligning to TRBD2. Germline lookup yields CDR1 SEHNR and CDR2 FQNEAQ (reference sequence). V lost 0 bases, J lost 8 bases, and 7 bases stayed unmatched. The CDR3 runs to 15 residues. This CDR3 reads CASSLATSRWDEQFF. The CDR3 DNA reads TGTGCCAGCAGCTTAGCGACTAGCCGGTGGGATGAGCAGTTCTTC.

This clonotype was detected only a few times. V usage is TRBV18 and J usage is TRBJ2-7, with D perhaps matching TRBD1 or TRBD2 (5 bases each). Trimming cost V 3 bases and J 4 bases, with 16 bases left between them. CDR1 and CDR2 (germline): KGHSH, LQKENI. CDR3 size: 15 residues. CDR3 sequence (DNA): TGTGCCAGCTCACCGACCGGGACGGGTACATACGAGCAGTACTTC. Translated: CASSPTGTGTYEQYF.

This clonotype was seen a handful of times. The chain employs TRBV19 and TRBJ2-1; D unclear. CDR1 is LNHDA, CDR2 SQIVND, per germline (reference sequence). V was shortened by 5 bases and J by 0 bases, with 11 bases between the two germline ends. This CDR3 spans 15 amino acids. In DNA, the CDR3 is TGTGCCAGTAGTCCTGACCAGAGCTCCTACAATGAGCAGTTCTTC. It encodes CASSPDQSSYNEQFF.

The rearrangement joins TRBV28 to TRBJ2-2, with 10 bases that match TRBD2. Germline V lookup: CDR1 MDHEN, CDR2 SYDVKM. The CDR3 is 15 amino acids. V gave up 5 bases and J gave up 7 bases; unmatched junction bases: 7. CDR3 amino acids: CASSTQLAGYGELFF. The CDR3 DNA follows: TGTGCCAGCAGTACACAACTAGCGGGGTACGGGGAGCTGTTTTTT.

This clonotype was detected a few times. V is TRBV5-6 and J is TRBJ1-1; D is possibly TRBD1 (6 bases). The V gene lost 1 base and the J gene lost 2 bases, with 12 bases spanning the gap. Germline V gene sequence: CDR1 SGHDT, CDR2 YYEEEE. The CDR3 spans 15 residues. The CDR3 sequence: CASSLLGAGNTEAFF. The CDR3 DNA is TGTGCCAGCAGCTTGTTGGGGGCGGGAAACACTGAAGCTTTCTTT.

The chain is built from TRBV2 and TRBJ2-1, with 11 bases matching TRBD1. Germline CDR1 and CDR2: SNHLY and FYNNEI. The CDR3 loop spans 13 amino acids. V lost 11 bases to trimming and J lost 7 bases; unmatched junction nucleotides: 7. CDR3 bases: TGTGCCGGCGCCGGGACAGGGGGTAATGAGCAGTTCTTC. It codes for CAGAGTGGNEQFF.

The chain has TRBV6-2 or TRBV6-3 and TRBJ2-5; a possible D gene is TRBD2 (5 bases). CDR1 MNHEY and CDR2 SVGEGT come from the germline V gene. The CDR3 consists of 16 residues. V was pared by 2 bases and J by 0 bases, with 13 bases between. The CDR3 region is CASSYTKRRDQETQYF. The CDR3 DNA sequence: TGTGCCAGCAGTTACACTAAGCGGCGTGACCAAGAGACCCAGTACTTC.

This rearrangement joins TRBV7-2 to TRBJ2-5, with D tentatively TRBD2 (5 bases). Germline V lookup: CDR1 SGHTA, CDR2 FQGNSA. V lost 3 bases, J lost 5 bases, and 13 bases lay in between. This CDR3 has 14 residues. The CDR3 reads CASSLGSGVETQYF. The CDR3 region has the DNA TGTGCCAGCAGCTTGGGGAGTGGAGTGGAGACCCAGTACTTC.

V gene TRBV6-6 combines with J gene TRBJ2-3, with TRBD1 matching 7 bases. The length of the CDR3 is 16 residues. V was clipped by 5 bases and J by 2 bases; unmatched bases: 10. CDR1 MNHNY and CDR2 SVGAGI come from the germline V gene (reference sequence). The CDR3 DNA sequence: TGTGCCAGCAGTATTGTCAGGGGACAGACCACAGATACGCAGTATTTT. It translates to CASSIVRGQTTDTQYF.

The CDR3 DNA is TGTGCCAGCAGCCAAGATTGGGAGCAGTACTTC. Translation gives CASSQDWEQYF. The chain couples TRBV3-1 to TRBJ2-7; D gene unclear. The CDR3 is 11 amino acids. Trimming removed 0 bases from V and 7 bases from J, with 4 bases in between. CDR1 LGHDT and CDR2 YNNKEL come from the germline V gene (reference sequence).

The chain is built from TRBV6-6 and TRBJ2-7, with 7 bases aligning to TRBD2. This CDR3 spans 13 amino acids. V gave up 10 bases and J gave up 4 bases; unmatched junction bases: 10. The germline V gene has CDR1 MNHNY and CDR2 SVGAGI (reference sequence). The CDR3 loop reads CATGEGHRYEQYF. CDR3 DNA sequence: TGTGCCACTGGGGAGGGCCATCGGTACGAGCAGTACTTC.